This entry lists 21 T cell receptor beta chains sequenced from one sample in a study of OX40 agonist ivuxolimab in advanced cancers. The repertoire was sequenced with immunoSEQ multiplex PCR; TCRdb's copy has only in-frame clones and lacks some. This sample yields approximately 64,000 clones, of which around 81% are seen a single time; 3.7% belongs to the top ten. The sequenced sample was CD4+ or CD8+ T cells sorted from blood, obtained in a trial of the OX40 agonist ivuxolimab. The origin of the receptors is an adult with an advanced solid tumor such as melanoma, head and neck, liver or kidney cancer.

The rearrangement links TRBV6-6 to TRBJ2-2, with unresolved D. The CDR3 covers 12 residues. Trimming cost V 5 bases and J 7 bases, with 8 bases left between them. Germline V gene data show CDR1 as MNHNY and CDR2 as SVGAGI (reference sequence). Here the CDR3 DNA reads TGTGCCAGCAGTCCGGGTGACGGGGAGCTGTTTTTT. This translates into CASSPGDGELFF.

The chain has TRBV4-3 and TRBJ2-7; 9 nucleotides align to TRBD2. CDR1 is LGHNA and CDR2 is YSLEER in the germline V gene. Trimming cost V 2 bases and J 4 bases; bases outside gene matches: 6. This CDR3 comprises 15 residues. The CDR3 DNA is TGCGCCAGCAGCCAACAGCTTAGCGGGAGTTACGAGCAGTACTTC. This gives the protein CASSQQLSGSYEQYF.

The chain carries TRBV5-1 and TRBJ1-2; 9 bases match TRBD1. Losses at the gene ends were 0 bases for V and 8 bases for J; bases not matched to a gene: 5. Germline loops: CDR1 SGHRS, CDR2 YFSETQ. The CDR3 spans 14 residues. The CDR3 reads CASSLGGTGSGYTF. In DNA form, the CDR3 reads TGCGCCAGCAGCTTGGGCGGGACAGGGAGCGGCTACACCTTC.

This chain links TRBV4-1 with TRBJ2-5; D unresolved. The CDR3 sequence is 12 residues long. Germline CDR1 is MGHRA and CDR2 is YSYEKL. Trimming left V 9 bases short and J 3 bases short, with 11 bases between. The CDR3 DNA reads TGCGCCAGAAGGTGGCCCAAAGAGACCCAGTACTTC. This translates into CARRWPKETQYF.

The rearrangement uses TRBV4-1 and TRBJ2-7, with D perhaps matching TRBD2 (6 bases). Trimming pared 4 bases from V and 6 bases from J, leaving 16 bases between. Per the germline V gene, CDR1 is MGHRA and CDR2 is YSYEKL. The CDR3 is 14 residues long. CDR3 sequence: CASSREGEESEQYF. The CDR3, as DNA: TGCGCCAGCAGCCGAGAAGGGGAGGAAAGCGAGCAGTACTTC.

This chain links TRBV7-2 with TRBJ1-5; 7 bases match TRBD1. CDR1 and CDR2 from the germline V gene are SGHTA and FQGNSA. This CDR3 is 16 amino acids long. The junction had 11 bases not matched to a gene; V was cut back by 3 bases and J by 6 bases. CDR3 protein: CASSFGRYRGSQPQHF. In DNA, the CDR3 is TGTGCCAGCAGCTTTGGCCGATACAGGGGTAGTCAGCCCCAGCATTTT.

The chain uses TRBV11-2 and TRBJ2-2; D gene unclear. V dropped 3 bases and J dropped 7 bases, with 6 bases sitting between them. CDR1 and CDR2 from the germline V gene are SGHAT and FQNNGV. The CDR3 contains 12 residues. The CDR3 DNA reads TGTGCCAGCAGCTTTCAGGTCGGGGAGCTGTTTTTT. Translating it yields CASSFQVGELFF.

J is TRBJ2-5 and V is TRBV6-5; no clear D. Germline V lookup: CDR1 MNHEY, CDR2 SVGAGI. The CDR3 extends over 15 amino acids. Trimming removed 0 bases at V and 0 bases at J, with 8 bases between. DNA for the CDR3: TGTGCCAGCAGTTACTCCCAGCCGTACCAAGAGACCCAGTACTTC. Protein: CASSYSQPYQETQYF.

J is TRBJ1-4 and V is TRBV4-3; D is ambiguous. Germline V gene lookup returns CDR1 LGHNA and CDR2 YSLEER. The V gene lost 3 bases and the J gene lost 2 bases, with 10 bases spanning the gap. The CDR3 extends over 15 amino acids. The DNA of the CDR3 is TGCGCCAGCAGCCACCGTTACCCCACTAATGAAAAACTGTTTTTT. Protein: CASSHRYPTNEKLFF.

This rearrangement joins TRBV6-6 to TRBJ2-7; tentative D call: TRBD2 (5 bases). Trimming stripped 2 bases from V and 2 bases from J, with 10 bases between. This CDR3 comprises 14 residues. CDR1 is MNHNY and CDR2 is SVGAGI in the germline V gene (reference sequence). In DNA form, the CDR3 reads TGTGCCAGCAGTTACGCCCTAGCTACCTACGAGCAGTACTTC. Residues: CASSYALATYEQYF.

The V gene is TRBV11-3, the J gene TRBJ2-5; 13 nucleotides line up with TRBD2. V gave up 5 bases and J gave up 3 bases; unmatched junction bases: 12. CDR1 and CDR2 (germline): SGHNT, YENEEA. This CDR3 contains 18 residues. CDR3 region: CASSQPPRTSGRKETQYF. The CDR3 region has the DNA TGTGCCAGCAGCCAACCCCCCAGGACTAGCGGGAGAAAAGAGACCCAGTACTTC. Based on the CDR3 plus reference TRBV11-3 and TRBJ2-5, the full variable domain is EAGVVQSPRYKIIEKKQPVAFWCNPISGHNTLYWYLQNLGQGPELLIRYENEEAVDDSQLPKDRFSAERLKGVDSTLKIQPAELGDSAVYLCASSQPPRTSGRKETQYFGPGTRLLVL.

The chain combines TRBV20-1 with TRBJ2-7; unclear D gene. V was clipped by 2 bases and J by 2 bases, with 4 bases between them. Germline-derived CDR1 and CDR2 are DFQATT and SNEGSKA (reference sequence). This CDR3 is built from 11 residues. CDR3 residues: CSARQTYEQYF. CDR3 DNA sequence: TGCAGTGCTAGACAGACCTACGAGCAGTACTTC.

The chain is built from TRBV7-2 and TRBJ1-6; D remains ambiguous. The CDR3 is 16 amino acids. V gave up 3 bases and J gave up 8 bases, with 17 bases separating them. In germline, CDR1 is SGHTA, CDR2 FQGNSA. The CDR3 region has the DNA TGTGCCAGCAGCTTGACCCCACGGGTGGATTATTCACCCCTCCACTTT. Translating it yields CASSLTPRVDYSPLHF. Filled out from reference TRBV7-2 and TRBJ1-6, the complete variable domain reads GAGVSQSPSNKVTEKGKDVELRCDPISGHTALYWYRQSLGQGLEFLIYFQGNSAPDKSGLPSDRFSAERTGGSVSTLTIQRTQQEDSAVYLCASSLTPRVDYSPLHFGNGTRLTVT.

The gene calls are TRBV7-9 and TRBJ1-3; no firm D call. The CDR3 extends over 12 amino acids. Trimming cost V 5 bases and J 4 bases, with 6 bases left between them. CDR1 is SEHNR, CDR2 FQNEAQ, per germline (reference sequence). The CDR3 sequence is CASSPAGNTIYF. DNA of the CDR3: TGTGCCAGCAGCCCCGCGGGAAACACCATATATTTT.

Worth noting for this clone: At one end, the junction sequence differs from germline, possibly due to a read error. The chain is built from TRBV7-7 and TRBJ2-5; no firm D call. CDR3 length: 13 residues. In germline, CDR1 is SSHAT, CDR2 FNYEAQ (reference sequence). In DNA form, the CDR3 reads TGTGCTAGCAGCTTAGACCAACAAGAGACCCAGTACTTC. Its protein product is CASSLDQQETQYF.

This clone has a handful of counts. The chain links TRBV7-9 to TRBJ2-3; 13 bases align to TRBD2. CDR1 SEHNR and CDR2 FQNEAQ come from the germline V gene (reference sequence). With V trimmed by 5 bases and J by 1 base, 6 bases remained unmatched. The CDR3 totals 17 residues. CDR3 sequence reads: CASSPTSGRARTDTQYF. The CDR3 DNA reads TGTGCCAGCAGCCCCACTAGCGGGAGGGCACGCACAGATACGCAGTATTTT.

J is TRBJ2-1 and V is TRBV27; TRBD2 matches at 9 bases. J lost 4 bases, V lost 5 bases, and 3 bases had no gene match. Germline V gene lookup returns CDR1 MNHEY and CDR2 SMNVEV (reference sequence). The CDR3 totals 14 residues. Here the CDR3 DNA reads TGTGCCAGCAGTCCTAGCGGGGTTTACAATGAGCAGTTCTTC. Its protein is CASSPSGVYNEQFF.

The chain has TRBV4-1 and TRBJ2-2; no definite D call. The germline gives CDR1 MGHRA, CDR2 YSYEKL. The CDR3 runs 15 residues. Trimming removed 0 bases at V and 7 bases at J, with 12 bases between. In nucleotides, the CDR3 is TGCGCCAGCAGCCAAGATTGGCTAGTCGGCGGGGAGCTGTTTTTT. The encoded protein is CASSQDWLVGGELFF.

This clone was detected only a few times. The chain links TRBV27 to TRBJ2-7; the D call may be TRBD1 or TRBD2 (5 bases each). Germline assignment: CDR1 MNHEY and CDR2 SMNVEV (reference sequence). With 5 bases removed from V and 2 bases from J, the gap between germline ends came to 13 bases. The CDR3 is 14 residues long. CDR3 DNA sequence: TGTGCCAGCAGTCCCGGGACCCGGCCCTACGAGCAGTACTTC. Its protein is CASSPGTRPYEQYF.

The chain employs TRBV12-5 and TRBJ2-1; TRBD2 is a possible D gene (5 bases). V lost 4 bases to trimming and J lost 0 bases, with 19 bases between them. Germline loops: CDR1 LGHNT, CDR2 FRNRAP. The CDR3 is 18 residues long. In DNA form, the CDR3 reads TGTGCTAGTGGTTCCGGGGAAGCCGGCGCCTTCTCCTACAATGAGCAGTTCTTC. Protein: CASGSGEAGAFSYNEQFF. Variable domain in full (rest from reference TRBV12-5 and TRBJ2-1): DARVTQTPRHKVTEMGQEVTMRCQPILGHNTVFWYRQTMMQGLELLAYFRNRAPLDDSGMPKDRFSAEMPDATLATLKIQPSEPRDSAVYFCASGSGEAGAFSYNEQFFGPGTRLTVL.

The CDR3 protein is CASSDSYEQYF. CDR3 DNA: TGCGCCAGCAGTGACTCCTACGAGCAGTACTTC. The chain employs TRBV10-2 and TRBJ2-7; D uncertain. V was shortened by 3 bases and J by 0 bases, with 0 bases between the two germline ends. The germline V gene has CDR1 WSHSY and CDR2 SAAADI. The CDR3 totals 11 residues.